This TCR beta chain appears in the sequencing data of a study of somatic mutations in cytotoxic T cells in rheumatoid arthritis. Per the authors' pipeline: Rarely, patient CD8+ clones larger than 1% corresponded to published virus-specific TCRB sequences. Data came from immunoSEQ multiplex PCR; TCRdb stores just in-frame clones and leaves some out. V, J and clone size are those of that table, while D and trimming were read from the DNA. In the table there are 3,000 or so clones, roughly 90% of which are singletons. The V gene lost 3 bases and the J gene lost 4 bases, with 21 bases spanning the gap. The germline V gene encodes CDR1 MNHNS and CDR2 SASEGT. This CDR3 spans 17 amino acids.

The V gene is TRBV6-1, the J gene TRBJ1-2; D gene unclear. The sample consisted of CD8+ T cells sorted from blood. This clonotype originated in a woman aged 18-29 years with rheumatoid arthritis. CDR3 nucleotide sequence: TGTGCCAGCAGTGATGGACTAAGTGGGAGAAAGACCTATGGCTACACCTTC. This gives the protein CASSDGLSGRKTYGYTF.